This T cell receptor beta chain was identified during a study of T cells in placental villitis. Study-level findings and limits: Villitis of unknown etiology showed control-like CMV-specific clone frequencies, around 0.001 versus 0.01 in CMV.

The CDR3 runs 15 residues. With 6 bases removed from V and 5 bases from J, the gap between germline ends came to 19 bases. In germline, CDR1 is MNHEY, CDR2 SVGAGI. This was the immunoSEQ v4 assay. Repertoires were generated with immunoSEQ multiplex PCR, while TCRdb's copy carries only in-frame clones and drops some. The sample includes about 6,300 clones, about 77% of them seen just once. This clone was seen only a few times. What it binds is unknown. Sequenced input: placental tissue containing maternal and fetal cells. The chain is built from TRBV6-5 and TRBJ1-1; D possibly corresponds to TRBD1 (6 bases). The TCR was taken from a human patient with infectious villitis; the placental T cells may come from both mother and fetus. The CDR3, as DNA: TGTGCCAGCAGACCAATACAGGGCATAATGACTGAAGCTTTCTTT. Its protein is CASRPIQGIMTEAFF.